The 32 T cell receptor beta chains reported below all come from one sample, sequenced in a study of regulatory T cells in long-lasting Graves disease. Regarding time point: persistent/refractory GD, antithyroid drugs over 5 years with positive TRAb. Extracted RNA from PBMCs served as the source of the TCR library. Building of the TCR beta libraries involved iRepertoire HTBI primers and Arm-PCR of CDR3 regions. TCRdb passed the multiplex PCR reads through MiXCR, listing each CDR3 protein once. This sample yields some 420,000 distinct CDR3 sequences, of which less than 25% are seen a single time; around 13% belongs to the top ten. This specimen was peripheral blood mononuclear cells (PBMCs), taken when the disease was refractory, from a patient treated with antithyroid drugs. These receptors came from a female donor with Graves disease.

As to this clonotype: Germline and junction disagree at one end, which may indicate a read error. The rearrangement links TRBV7-7 to TRBJ2-2, with TRBD2 matching over 8 bases. The germline V gene has CDR1 SSHAT and CDR2 FNYEAQ (reference sequence). The CDR3 spans 16 residues. CDR3 sequence reads: CASSLAAGDHGEELFF. In DNA form, the CDR3 reads TGTGCTAGCAGCTTAGCAGCGGGAGACCACGGCGAGGAGCTGTTTTTT. Variable domain in full (rest from reference TRBV7-7 and TRBJ2-2): GAGVSQSPRYKVTKRGQDVTLRCDPISSHATLYWYQQALGQGPEFLTYFNYEAQPDKSGLPSDRFSAERPEGSISTLTIQRTEQRDSAMYRCASSLAAGDHGEELFFGEGSRLTVL.

This clonotype showed up many times. The chain joins TRBV7-2 to TRBJ1-5; D not resolved. Germline V CDR1 and CDR2: SGHTA, FQGNSA. There are 13 residues in the CDR3. The V end lost 2 bases, the J end lost 6 bases, and 8 bases lay between the germline ends. The CDR3 protein is CASSLRDGQPQHF. The CDR3 bases are TGTGCCAGCAGCTTACGGGATGGTCAGCCCCAGCATTTT. The variable domain in full, completed from reference TRBV7-2 and TRBJ1-5, reads GAGVSQSPSNKVTEKGKDVELRCDPISGHTALYWYRQSLGQGLEFLIYFQGNSAPDKSGLPSDRFSAERTGGSVSTLTIQRTQQEDSAVYLCASSLRDGQPQHFGDGTRLSIL.

The sample holds many counts of this clonotype. The chain uses TRBV20-1 and TRBJ2-7; 10 nucleotides align to TRBD1. The trim removed 5 bases at V and 6 bases at J, leaving 4 bases unmatched. Per germline, CDR1 DFQATT and CDR2 SNEGSKA (reference sequence). The CDR3 sequence is 12 residues long. In DNA, the CDR3 is TGCAGTGCTGACGGGACAGGGGTCGAGCAGTACTTC. Amino acid sequence: CSADGTGVEQYF.

CDR3 DNA: TGTGCCACCAGTGATTCTAGACAGGGTAACACCGGGGAGCTGTTTTTT. Protein sequence: CATSDSRQGNTGELFF. The rearrangement uses TRBV24-1 and TRBJ2-2; TRBD1 matches at 7 bases. This CDR3 spans 16 amino acids. With 2 bases clipped from V and 2 bases from J, the junction kept 4 bases outside the gene matches. Germline V gene sequence: CDR1 KGHDR, CDR2 SFDVKD.

This clonotype was detected many times. The chain couples TRBV11-3 to TRBJ1-1, with D unclear. The V gene's germline CDR1 is SGHNT and CDR2 YENEEA. This CDR3 is 12 amino acids long. The germline V and J ends were trimmed by 4 bases and 4 bases, with 7 bases remaining between them. This CDR3 reads CASSSRRTEAFF. CDR3 nucleotides: TGTGCCAGCAGCTCCCGCCGCACTGAAGCTTTCTTT. Variable domain in full (rest from reference TRBV11-3 and TRBJ1-1): EAGVVQSPRYKIIEKKQPVAFWCNPISGHNTLYWYLQNLGQGPELLIRYENEEAVDDSQLPKDRFSAERLKGVDSTLKIQPAELGDSAVYLCASSSRRTEAFFGQGTRLTVV.

This clonotype was counted a few times. The V call is TRBV20-1, the J call TRBJ1-5; D uncertain. This CDR3 is 13 amino acids long. The germline V and J ends were trimmed by 6 bases and 1 base, with 10 bases remaining between them. From germline, CDR1 is DFQATT and CDR2 SNEGSKA (reference sequence). CDR3 residues: CSAGRESNQPQHF. As DNA, the CDR3 is TGCAGTGCCGGGAGGGAGAGCAATCAGCCCCAGCATTTT.

The rearrangement links TRBV18 to TRBJ2-5; 13 bases align to TRBD2. The J segment lost 1 base and the V segment lost 3 bases, leaving 5 bases of the junction unmatched. Germline V gene sequence: CDR1 KGHSH, CDR2 LQKENI. The CDR3 loop spans 17 amino acids. CDR3 loop: CASSPEGLAGIQETQYF. The CDR3 DNA is TGTGCCAGCTCACCGGAGGGACTAGCGGGGATCCAAGAGACCCAGTACTTC.

This clonotype was found many times. The genes are TRBV19 and TRBJ2-5; D is ambiguous. Looked up from germline, CDR1 is LNHDA and CDR2 is SQIVND (reference sequence). Trimming left V 1 base short and J 5 bases short, with 11 bases between. This CDR3 spans 14 amino acids. Written as DNA, the CDR3 is TGTGCCAGTAGTATAGCTAGGAATGGGGAGACCCAGTACTTC. It is translated as CASSIARNGETQYF.

This clonotype was counted many times. This chain uses TRBV18 with TRBJ2-5; weak D call: TRBD2 (5 bases). Germline CDR1 and CDR2: KGHSH and LQKENI. The V gene lost 2 bases and the J gene lost 4 bases, with 5 bases spanning the gap. The CDR3 loop spans 12 amino acids. The CDR3 nucleotides read TGTGCCAGCTCACCAGAGGGAGAGACCCAGTACTTC. It yields the protein CASSPEGETQYF.

This clonotype was observed a few times. CDR3 sequence reads: CASSPPNSPIRGYTF. CDR3 sequence (DNA): TGTGCCAGCAGTCCGCCGAACAGCCCAATCCGTGGCTACACCTTC. This chain joins TRBV25-1 and TRBJ1-2; D is undetermined. The CDR3 consists of 15 residues. Looked up from germline, CDR1 is MGHDK and CDR2 is SYGVNS. Trimming stripped 5 bases from V and 7 bases from J, with 20 bases between.

V is TRBV6-1 and J is TRBJ1-2; no firm D call. Between the trimmed V and J ends, which lost 7 bases and 7 bases, there was a span of 13 bases. The CDR3 is made up of 12 amino acids. Germline CDR1 is MNHNS and CDR2 is SASEGT. CDR3 bases: TGTGCCAGCAATCGGGGATACGTTGGCTACACCTTC. Residues: CASNRGYVGYTF.

This clonotype was seen a handful of times. V gene TRBV20-1 combines with J gene TRBJ2-7, with 10 bases lining up with TRBD2. CDR1 is DFQATT, CDR2 SNEGSKA, per germline (reference sequence). The CDR3 runs to 16 residues. J was trimmed by 4 bases and V by 0 bases; bases with no gene match: 9. CDR3 residues: CSARDPERGGPYEQYF. The CDR3 coding sequence is TGCAGTGCTAGAGACCCGGAGCGGGGGGGTCCATACGAGCAGTACTTC.

This clonotype was picked up many times. The chain joins TRBV19 to TRBJ1-1, with D possibly TRBD1 on 6 matching bases. The CDR3 runs 14 residues. Germline lookup yields CDR1 LNHDA and CDR2 SQIVND (reference sequence). V lost 7 bases to trimming and J lost 6 bases, with 18 bases between them. Here the CDR3 reads CASKEGGASAEAFF. For the CDR3, the DNA is TGTGCCAGTAAGGAGGGGGGCGCCTCCGCTGAAGCTTTCTTT.

This clonotype came up many times. This chain uses TRBV7-2 with TRBJ2-7, with D tentatively TRBD1 (5 bases). V lost 5 bases to trimming and J lost 1 base, with 18 bases between them. Germline values: CDR1 SGHTA, CDR2 FQGNSA. The CDR3 loop spans 16 amino acids. CDR3 sequence reads: CASSLGSQVLSYEQYF. CDR3 coding DNA: TGTGCCAGCAGCCTAGGATCACAGGTTTTATCCTACGAGCAGTACTTC.

This clonotype was detected ten times or more. This chain links TRBV2 with TRBJ2-2; 9 bases map to TRBD2. Germline CDR1 is SNHLY and CDR2 is FYNNEI. The CDR3 totals 19 residues. V dropped 7 bases and J dropped 4; count of bases not matched to a gene: 19. The CDR3 coding sequence is TGTGCCAGCACTCCTCCTGGCGGGAGGGCCCTGGGGGGCACCGGGGAGCTGTTTTTT. Its translation: CASTPPGGRALGGTGELFF.

The chain links TRBV3-1 to TRBJ2-3; a possible D gene is TRBD2 (5 bases). V was clipped by 8 bases and J by 3 bases, with 18 bases between them. The CDR3 is 15 residues long. The germline CDR1 and CDR2 sequences are LGHDT and YNNKEL (reference sequence). The CDR3 loop is CASVHSGPSTDTQYF. The CDR3 nucleotides are TGTGCCAGCGTCCACAGCGGTCCTAGTACAGATACGCAGTATTTT.

The genes are TRBV3-1 and TRBJ2-3; 7 nucleotides line up with TRBD1. Germline V gives CDR1 LGHDT, CDR2 YNNKEL (reference sequence). The CDR3 runs to 15 residues. Trimming cost V 4 bases and J 1 base; bases outside gene matches: 5. CDR3 in amino acids: CASSPDRRGTDTQYF. The CDR3 DNA sequence: TGTGCCAGCAGCCCGGACAGGAGAGGCACAGATACGCAGTATTTT.

This clonotype was detected ten times or more. The J gene is TRBJ1-5, the V gene TRBV7-3; D is possibly TRBD1 (5 bases). Germline V lookup: CDR1 SGHTA, CDR2 FQGTGA. V was cut by 3 bases and J by 3 bases, with 9 bases left in between. There are 14 residues in the CDR3. CDR3 region: CASSFQGLNQPQHF. In DNA form, the CDR3 reads TGTGCCAGCAGCTTTCAGGGCCTCAATCAGCCCCAGCATTTT.

This clonotype was counted at least ten times. V is TRBV7-9 and J is TRBJ1-2; 9 bases line up with TRBD1. The CDR3 consists of 13 residues. The V gene's germline CDR1 is SEHNR and CDR2 FQNEAQ (reference sequence). The ends lost 5 bases at V and 7 bases at J; junction bases unmatched: 5. The CDR3 here is CASSEQGARGYTF. In DNA, the CDR3 is TGTGCCAGCAGCGAACAGGGGGCGCGTGGCTACACCTTC. Variable domain in full (rest from reference TRBV7-9 and TRBJ1-2): DTGVSQNPRHKITKRGQNVTFRCDPISEHNRLYWYRQTLGQGPEFLTYFQNEAQLEKSRLLSDRFSAERPKGSFSTLEIQRTEQGDSAMYLCASSEQGARGYTFGSGTRLTVV.

There are a few counts of this clonotype. V and J are TRBV29-1 and TRBJ1-3, with D unclear. Germline V gene lookup returns CDR1 SQVTM and CDR2 ANQGSEA. V shed 0 bases and J shed 2 bases, with 8 bases lying between them. This CDR3 has 14 residues. This CDR3 is CSVEESVTGNTIYF. Here the CDR3 DNA reads TGCAGCGTTGAAGAGTCAGTGACTGGAAACACCATATATTTT.

V and J are TRBV27 and TRBJ2-7; the D gene is possibly TRBD1 (6 bases). Germline V CDR1 and CDR2: MNHEY, SMNVEV (reference sequence). V lost 3 bases, J lost 4 bases, and 10 bases lay in between. The CDR3 runs 13 residues. The DNA of the CDR3 is TGTGCCAGCAGTTTGAGGGGGATATACGAGCAGTACTTC. This codes for CASSLRGIYEQYF.

This clonotype was recorded at least ten times. The chain recombines TRBV12-3 or TRBV12-4 with TRBJ1-2; no firm D call. This CDR3 spans 14 amino acids. Trimming left V 3 bases short and J 0 bases short, with 8 bases between. Here the CDR3 reads CASSLALANYGYTF. The CDR3 nucleotides read TGTGCCAGCAGTTTGGCCCTAGCTAACTATGGCTACACCTTC.

This clonotype came up many times. The chain carries TRBV28 and TRBJ2-5, with D maybe TRBD2 (5 bases). This CDR3 is 13 amino acids long. V was clipped by 6 bases and J by 3 bases, with 11 bases between them. From germline, CDR1 is MDHEN and CDR2 SYDVKM. For the CDR3, the DNA is TGTGCCAGCAGCCCCGCGAGGGAAGAGACCCAGTACTTC. It is translated as CASSPAREETQYF.

This sequence joins TRBV7-2 and TRBJ2-7; 9 bases line up with TRBD1. The ends lost 10 bases at V and 3 bases at J; junction bases unmatched: 13. CDR3 length equals 15 residues. The V gene's germline CDR1 is SGHTA and CDR2 FQGNSA. CDR3 in DNA: TGTGCCAACAGTTTAGGGACAGGGAGTTACTACGAGCAGTACTTC. Amino acid sequence: CANSLGTGSYYEQYF.

This clonotype was found many times. The chain links TRBV29-1 to TRBJ1-1; no firm D call. Trimming shortened V by 3 bases and J by 0 bases, and 8 bases separated the two germline ends. Germline loops: CDR1 SQVTM, CDR2 ANQGSEA. The CDR3 totals 13 residues. This CDR3 reads CSVEEGLNTEAFF. The CDR3 DNA is TGCAGCGTTGAGGAAGGACTGAACACTGAAGCTTTCTTT.

This clonotype showed up just a few times. Written as DNA, the CDR3 is TGTGCCAGCAAACGGGGGTTAGGCTCTGGGGCCAACGTCCTGACTTTC. It encodes CASKRGLGSGANVLTF. The genes are TRBV2 and TRBJ2-6; a possible D gene is TRBD2 (6 bases). This CDR3 has 16 residues. With 7 bases removed from V and 0 bases from J, the gap between germline ends came to 13 bases. The V gene's germline CDR1 is SNHLY and CDR2 FYNNEI.

At least ten counts were recorded for this clonotype. The chain is built from TRBV28 and TRBJ1-6; D remains unclear. Germline V gene sequence: CDR1 MDHEN, CDR2 SYDVKM. V lost 1 base and J 2 bases, leaving 3 bases between the germline ends. The CDR3 length is 14 residues. CDR3 sequence: CASSLYPYNSPLHF. The CDR3 DNA follows: TGTGCCAGCAGTTTATACCCCTATAATTCACCCCTCCACTTT.

The V and J genes are TRBV4-1 and TRBJ1-5; no definite D call. The germline V gene has CDR1 MGHRA and CDR2 YSYEKL. Trimming left V 1 base short and J 5 bases short, with 18 bases between. The CDR3 spans 17 residues. CDR3: CASSQVGPGRRDQPQHF. CDR3 nucleotides: TGCGCCAGCAGCCAAGTCGGCCCGGGTCGACGAGATCAGCCCCAGCATTTT.

This clonotype came up a few times. This chain connects TRBV6-2 or TRBV6-3 to TRBJ2-7; D perhaps matches TRBD2 (5 bases). Trimming stripped 4 bases from V and 7 bases from J, with 11 bases between. Germline V gene lookup returns CDR1 MNHEY and CDR2 SVGEGT. The CDR3 is made up of 12 amino acids. CDR3 coding DNA: TGTGCCAGCAGTTCGGGAAACGCGGAGCAGTACTTC. It is translated as CASSSGNAEQYF.

This clonotype has at least ten counts. The chain has TRBV6-5 and TRBJ2-5; D gene unclear. V lost 2 bases to trimming and J lost 0 bases, with 10 bases between them. Germline V gene lookup returns CDR1 MNHEY and CDR2 SVGAGI. The CDR3 is 15 residues long. The CDR3 protein is CASSYQPGNQETQYF. The CDR3, as DNA: TGTGCCAGCAGTTACCAACCGGGTAACCAAGAGACCCAGTACTTC.

The rearrangement links TRBV19 to TRBJ1-4; 10 bases fit TRBD1. Losses at the gene ends were 11 bases for V and 6 bases for J; bases not matched to a gene: 12. Germline-derived CDR1 and CDR2 are LNHDA and SQIVND (reference sequence). This CDR3 is 15 amino acids long. The CDR3: CAVAGTGAPDEKLFF. CDR3 bases: TGTGCCGTAGCCGGGACAGGGGCGCCCGATGAAAAACTGTTTTTT.

This clonotype came up many times. CDR3: CASSSGIEYGYTF. The DNA of the CDR3 is TGTGCCAGCAGTTCGGGCATAGAATATGGCTACACCTTC. The V call is TRBV12-3 or TRBV12-4, the J call TRBJ1-2; D is unresolved. This CDR3 region has 13 residues. With 4 bases removed from V and 5 bases from J, the gap between germline ends came to 11 bases.